Below are 6 T cell receptor beta chains sequenced from a single sample in a study of blood T cells in healthy people across ages. For the second PCR, which ran for about 7 to 12 cycles, a sample-barcoded 5' primer and a J-beta primer mix were used. MiXCR, run by TCRdb on the 5' RACE reads, gives a single entry per CDR3 protein. The sample holds some 1.5 million distinct CDR3 sequences, under 55% seen once. Sequences were obtained from blood. The receptors derive from a woman under 30 in good health.

V is TRBV27 and J is TRBJ2-3; perhaps TRBD2 as D (6 bases). This CDR3 spans 16 amino acids. The germline V gene encodes CDR1 MNHEY and CDR2 SMNVEV (reference sequence). Trimming left V 3 bases short and J 5 bases short, with 18 bases between. The CDR3 DNA is TGTGCCAGCAGTTTCCTCGCAGGGAGGCACGGAGATACGCAGTATTTT. Translation gives CASSFLAGRHGDTQYF.

This clonotype showed up just a few times. The V call is TRBV10-3, the J call TRBJ2-5, with D hard to call. V lost 2 bases and J 3 bases, leaving 10 bases between the germline ends. This CDR3 spans 14 amino acids. Germline lookup yields CDR1 ENHRY and CDR2 SYGVKD. The CDR3 protein is CAISELSSEETQYF. The CDR3 DNA follows: TGTGCCATCAGTGAGCTTTCGTCCGAAGAGACCCAGTACTTC.

The chain uses TRBV7-9 and TRBJ1-4; D call uncertain. Germline CDR1 reads SEHNR; CDR2 reads FQNEAQ (reference sequence). The ends were cut back, 5 bases at V and 3 bases at J, with 7 bases in the middle. The length of the CDR3 is 13 residues. CDR3 amino acids: CASSDPPNEKLFF. The CDR3 region has the DNA TGTGCCAGCAGCGACCCTCCTAATGAAAAACTGTTTTTT. Filled out from reference TRBV7-9 and TRBJ1-4, the complete variable domain reads DTGVSQNPRHKITKRGQNVTFRCDPISEHNRLYWYRQTLGQGPEFLTYFQNEAQLEKSRLLSDRFSAERPKGSFSTLEIQRTEQGDSAMYLCASSDPPNEKLFFGSGTQLSVL.

The chain has TRBV27 and TRBJ1-5; no reliable D call. V was clipped by 6 bases and J by 3 bases, with 12 bases between them. Germline V gene lookup returns CDR1 MNHEY and CDR2 SMNVEV (reference sequence). There are 14 residues in the CDR3. CDR3 residues: CASRSTADNQPQHF. The CDR3 DNA reads TGTGCCAGCAGATCTACAGCTGACAATCAGCCCCAGCATTTT.

There are many counts of this clonotype. V usage is TRBV2 and J usage is TRBJ2-3, with TRBD1 identical over 9 bases. The germline V gene encodes CDR1 SNHLY and CDR2 FYNNEI. V dropped 4 bases and J dropped 4; count of bases not matched to a gene: 3. The CDR3 length is 14 residues. The CDR3: CASSADRGADTQYF. CDR3 sequence (DNA): TGTGCCAGCAGTGCGGACAGGGGTGCAGATACGCAGTATTTT.

This clonotype appeared a few times. This chain joins TRBV30 and TRBJ1-1, with D possibly being TRBD1 (5 bases). V was pared by 1 base and J by 0 bases, with 6 bases between. Germline V CDR1 and CDR2: GTSNPN, SVGIG (reference sequence). The CDR3 is made up of 13 amino acids. For the CDR3, the DNA is TGTGCCTGGAGTGGACAGATGAACACTGAAGCTTTCTTT. Translated: CAWSGQMNTEAFF.